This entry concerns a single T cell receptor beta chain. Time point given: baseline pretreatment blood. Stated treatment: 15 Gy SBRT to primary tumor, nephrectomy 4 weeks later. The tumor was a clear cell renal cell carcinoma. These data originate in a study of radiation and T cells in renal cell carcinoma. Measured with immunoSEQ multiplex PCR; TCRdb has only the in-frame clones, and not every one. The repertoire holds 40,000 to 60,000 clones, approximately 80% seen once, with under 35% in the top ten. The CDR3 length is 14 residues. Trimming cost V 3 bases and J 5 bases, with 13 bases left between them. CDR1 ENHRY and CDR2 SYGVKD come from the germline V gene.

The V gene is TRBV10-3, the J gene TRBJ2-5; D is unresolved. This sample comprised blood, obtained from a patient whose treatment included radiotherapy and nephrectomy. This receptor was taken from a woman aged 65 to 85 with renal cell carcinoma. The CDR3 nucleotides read TGTGCCATCAGTGACCCTGGCCCCGGGGAGACCCAGTACTTC. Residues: CAISDPGPGETQYF.